These 7 T cell receptor beta chains originate from one sample sequenced in a study of blood T cell repertoires in COVID-19. Sequencing was performed with immunoSEQ multiplex PCR; in TCRdb, only in-frame clones are kept and a portion is missing. Of tens of thousands of clones listed, more than 75% were seen once; the top ten hold roughly 5.3%. The material sequenced was peripheral blood. The source of these receptors is an older man in a cohort sampled during active COVID-19.

This clone was observed once. Other nucleotide sequences from this sample produce the same CDR3. The V and J genes are TRBV18 and TRBJ2-7; D unresolved. Germline V lookup: CDR1 KGHSH, CDR2 LQKENI. CDR3 length: 14 residues. V shed 6 bases and J shed 0 bases, with 12 bases lying between them. In nucleotides, the CDR3 is TGTGCCAGCTCCCCAAATATTCGCTCCTACGAGCAGTACTTC. Its protein is CASSPNIRSYEQYF.

The chain is built from TRBV28 and TRBJ2-7; D is uncertain. CDR1 is MDHEN and CDR2 is SYDVKM in the germline V gene. V gave up 5 bases and J gave up 4 bases, with 9 bases separating them. The length of the CDR3 is 12 residues. The CDR3 reads CASSPPRYEQYF. CDR3 nucleotide sequence: TGTGCCAGCAGTCCCCCGCGGTACGAGCAGTACTTC.

V gene TRBV5-1 combines with J gene TRBJ2-2; the D gene is possibly TRBD1 (6 bases). This CDR3 contains 15 residues. Per the germline V gene, CDR1 is SGHRS and CDR2 is YFSETQ. V was shortened by 1 base and J by 5 bases, with 12 bases between the two germline ends. CDR3 nucleotide sequence: TGCGCCAGCAGCTTGCTACAGGGTGGGACCGGGGAGCTGTTTTTT. It encodes CASSLLQGGTGELFF.

V usage is TRBV30 and J usage is TRBJ1-2, with 8 bases fitting TRBD1. The CDR3 is made up of 15 amino acids. Germline V gene lookup returns CDR1 GTSNPN and CDR2 SVGIG (reference sequence). The junction had 6 bases not matched to a gene; V was cut back by 2 bases and J by 1 base. Here the CDR3 reads CAWSLGQGNNYGYTF. CDR3 DNA sequence: TGTGCCTGGAGTCTCGGACAGGGAAATAACTATGGCTACACCTTC.

This chain joins TRBV21-1 and TRBJ1-2; the D call TRBD1 from the table was never checked on the DNA. TRBV21-1 is assigned pseudogene status. The CDR3 sequence is 17 residues long. The CDR3 region has the DNA TGTGCCAGCAGCCTACCCGGCCCAGGCCGGATCATATATGGCTACACCTTC. This codes for CASSLPGPGRIIYGYTF.

The genes are TRBV6-5 and TRBJ2-1, with 10 bases fitting TRBD2. The V gene end was trimmed by 2 bases and the J gene end by 8 bases; junction bases not matched to a gene: 9. Per the germline V gene, CDR1 is MNHEY and CDR2 is SVGAGI. The CDR3 has 16 residues. CDR3 sequence (DNA): TGTGCCAGCAGTTACCGGCCTAGCGGGGGTCTAGATGAGCAGTTCTTC. Translation: CASSYRPSGGLDEQFF.

The rearrangement joins TRBV14 to TRBJ1-1; D possibly corresponds to TRBD1 (6 bases). Germline CDR1 SGHDN, CDR2 FVKESK. The V gene lost 4 bases and the J gene lost 4 bases, with 13 bases spanning the gap. This CDR3 comprises 14 residues. CDR3 protein: CASSPQGEGTEAFF. The CDR3 nucleotides are TGTGCCAGCAGCCCACAGGGAGAGGGCACTGAAGCTTTCTTT.